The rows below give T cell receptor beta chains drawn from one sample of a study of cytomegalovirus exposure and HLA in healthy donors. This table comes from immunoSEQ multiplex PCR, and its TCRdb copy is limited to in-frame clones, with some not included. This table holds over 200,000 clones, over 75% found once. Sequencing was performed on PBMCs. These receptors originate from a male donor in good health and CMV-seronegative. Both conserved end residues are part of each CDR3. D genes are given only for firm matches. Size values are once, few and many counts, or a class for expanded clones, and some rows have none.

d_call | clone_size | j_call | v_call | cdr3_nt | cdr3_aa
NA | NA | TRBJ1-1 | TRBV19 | TGTGCCAGTAGGAACCTGGACAGCCCCGAGGGCACTGAAGCTTTCTTT | CASRNLDSPEGTEAFF
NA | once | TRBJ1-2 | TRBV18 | TGTGCCAGCTCCCTGACAGAATCCTATGGCTACACCTTC | CASSLTESYGYTF
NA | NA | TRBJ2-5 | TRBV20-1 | TGCAGTGCTAGTTCGGGGGATACCCAGTACTTC | CSASSGDTQYF
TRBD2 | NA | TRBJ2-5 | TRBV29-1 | TGCAGCGTTGGCCGGGGACTAGGGAGGGAGACCCAGTACTTC | CSVGRGLGRETQYF
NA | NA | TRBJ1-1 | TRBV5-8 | TGTGCCAGCAGCTCGGACAGCGAGGCCATGAACACTGAAGCTTTCTTT | CASSSDSEAMNTEAFF
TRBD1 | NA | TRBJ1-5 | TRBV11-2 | TGTGCCAGCAGCATCCCCGGGACAGGGCTTTATAGCAATCAGCCCCAGCATTTT | CASSIPGTGLYSNQPQHF
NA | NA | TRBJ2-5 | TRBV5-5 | TGTGCCAGCAGCTTGAGGGCCGGGGATCAGACCCAGTACTTC | CASSLRAGDQTQYF
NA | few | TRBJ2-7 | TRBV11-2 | TGTGCCAGCAGCTTTACCTACGAGCAGTACTTC | CASSFTYEQYF
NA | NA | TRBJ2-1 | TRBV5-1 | TGCGCCAGCAGCTTGGCTGCGAATGAGCAGTTCTTC | CASSLAANEQFF
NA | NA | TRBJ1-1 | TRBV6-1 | TGTGCCAGCAGTGAACGGCTGGGCTCTAACACTGAAGCTTTCTTT | CASSERLGSNTEAFF
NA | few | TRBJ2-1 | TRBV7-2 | TGTGCCAGCAGCTTAGGGACTGTCAATGAGCAGTTCTTC | CASSLGTVNEQFF
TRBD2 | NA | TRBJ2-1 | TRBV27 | TGTGCCAGCAGCCCGGGACTATTAGAGCGCCTGGATGAGCAGTTCTTC | CASSPGLLERLDEQFF
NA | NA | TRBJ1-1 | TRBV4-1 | TGCGCCAGCAGCCAAGATCGGGGGGCCTCCGGGGCTTTCTTT | CASSQDRGASGAFF
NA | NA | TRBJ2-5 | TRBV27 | TGTGCCAGCAGTTTACGGACAGAAGAGACCCAGTACTTC | CASSLRTEETQYF
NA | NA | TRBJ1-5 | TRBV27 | TGTGCCAGCAGGGAAAGGGGAAATCAGCCCCAGCATTTT | CASRERGNQPQHF
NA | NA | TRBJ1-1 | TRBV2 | TGTGCCAGCAGTGATTTGGGGGCGCGAACTGAAGCTTTCTTT | CASSDLGARTEAFF
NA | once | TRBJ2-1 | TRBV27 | TGTGCCAGCGGCTGGGGGCATACCTCCTACAATGAGCAGTTCTTC | CASGWGHTSYNEQFF